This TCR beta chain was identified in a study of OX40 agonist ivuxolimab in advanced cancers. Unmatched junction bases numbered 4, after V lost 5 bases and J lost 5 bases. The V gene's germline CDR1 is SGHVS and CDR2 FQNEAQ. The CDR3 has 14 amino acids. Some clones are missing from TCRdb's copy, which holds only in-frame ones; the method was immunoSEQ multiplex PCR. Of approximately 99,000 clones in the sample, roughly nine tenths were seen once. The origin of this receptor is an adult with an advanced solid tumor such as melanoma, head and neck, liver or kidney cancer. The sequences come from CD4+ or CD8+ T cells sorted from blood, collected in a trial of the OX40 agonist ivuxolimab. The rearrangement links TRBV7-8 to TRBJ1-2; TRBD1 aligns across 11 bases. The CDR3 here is CASSPGTGGYGYTF. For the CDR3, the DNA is TGTGCCAGCAGCCCCGGGACAGGGGGGTATGGCTACACCTTC.